These T cell receptor beta chains were read from a single sample in a study of blood T cell repertoires in COVID-19. Sequencing used immunoSEQ multiplex PCR; TCRdb keeps in-frame clones, though not all of them. This table holds 260,000 or so clones, approximately 80% found once. Sequencing was done on a sample of peripheral blood. The receptors were gathered from a human donor in a cohort sampled during active COVID-19. CDR3s include the opening cysteine and the closing phenylalanine or tryptophan. D genes are given only for firm matches. The size of a clone is reported for some rows only, either as once, few or many, or as a class for expanded clones.

j_call	d_call	v_call	clone_size	cdr3_nt	cdr3_aa
TRBJ2-7	NA	TRBV28	NA	TGTGCCAGCAGTCAGGGTAGGTACGAGCAGTACTTC	CASSQGRYEQYF
TRBJ2-7	NA	TRBV21-1	NA	TGTGCCAGCAGCAAACCCCGGGACAGCGAAGGTTGGCTCTACGAGCAGTACTTC	CASSKPRDSEGWLYEQYF
TRBJ2-7	TRBD2	TRBV7-2	NA	TGTGCCAGCAGGGCCGCCGGGTCGGGGGGGCCCTACGAGCAGTACTTC	CASRAAGSGGPYEQYF
TRBJ1-6	TRBD1	TRBV7-3	NA	TGTGCCAGCAGCTTACAGGGGGACCTCGGACCCCTCCACTTT	CASSLQGDLGPLHF
TRBJ2-3	NA	TRBV11-3	few	TGTGCCAGCAGCTTAGGTCAGAACACAGATACGCAGTATTTT	CASSLGQNTDTQYF
TRBJ2-6	NA	TRBV6-2/TRBV6-3	NA	TGTGCCAGCAGTTACCCTCCCGGGACAATCTCTGGGGCCAACGTCCTGACTTTC	CASSYPPGTISGANVLTF
TRBJ1-1	NA	TRBV7-9	NA	TGTGCCAGCAGCTCGACACTCCCCGGATCCGAAGCTTTCTTT	CASSSTLPGSEAFF
TRBJ2-7	NA	TRBV6-1	once	TGTGCCAGCAGTGAAGACTTTAGGGGCAGGAAGCAGTACTTC	CASSEDFRGRKQYF
TRBJ2-3	NA	TRBV18	NA	TGTGCCAGCTCACCTTACTCGGTTACCCCTAGCACAGATACGCAGTATTTT	CASSPYSVTPSTDTQYF
TRBJ1-5	NA	TRBV28	NA	TGTGCCAGCACCATGGCCTTAGCTGGCAATCAGCCCCAGCATTTT	CASTMALAGNQPQHF
TRBJ2-7	NA	TRBV4-2	NA	TGTGCCAGCAGCCAGACAGGCCCAGCCTACGAGCAGTACTTC	CASSQTGPAYEQYF
TRBJ1-3	TRBD1	TRBV19	NA	TGTGCCAGTATCTCACAGGGGAACACCATATATTTT	CASISQGNTIYF
TRBJ2-2	NA	TRBV3-1/TRBV3-2	NA	TGTGCCAGCAGCCAGATACAGGGTACGAACACCGGGGAGCTGTTTTTT	CASSQIQGTNTGELFF
TRBJ1-2	NA	TRBV28	NA	TGTGCCAGCAGTTCCCCGGCAGGGGCCGTTTTCTATGGCTACACCTTC	CASSSPAGAVFYGYTF
TRBJ1-6	NA	TRBV7-2	NA	TGTGCCAGCAGCCCTAGACAGAATAATTCACCCCTCCACTTT	CASSPRQNNSPLHF
TRBJ2-1	NA	TRBV20-1	NA	TGCAGTGCTAGTCATTACAATGAGCAGTTCTTC	CSASHYNEQFF
TRBJ2-7	TRBD1	TRBV4-1	NA	TGCGCCAGCAGCCAGACAGGGGGCGTTATGAACGAGCAGTACTTC	CASSQTGGVMNEQYF
TRBJ2-2	NA	TRBV11-2	NA	TGTGCCAGCAGCTCGTACAGGGCGGTCGGGGAGCTGTTTTTT	CASSSYRAVGELFF